This TCR beta chain is from a study of blood T cell repertoires in COVID-19. Across the study: Acute and convalescent COVID-19 samples came from the United States, Italy and Spain.

The V end was cut by 4 bases, the J end by 2 bases, with 12 bases between. Germline CDR1 reads MNHEY; CDR2 reads SVGAGI. The length of the CDR3 is 15 residues. Produced via immunoSEQ multiplex PCR; TCRdb's table is partial and in-frame only. The sample lists about 200,000 clones; over 65% were seen once. The genes are TRBV6-5 and TRBJ1-5; possible D gene TRBD1, 6 bases. This TCR came from a person aged 65 to 85 with COVID-19, enrolled during active disease. The sample comprised peripheral blood. The CDR3 region is CASSSQSGGNQPQHF. DNA for the CDR3: TGTGCCAGCAGTTCTCAGTCAGGGGGCAATCAGCCCCAGCATTTT.